This T cell receptor beta chain was found in a study of blood T cell repertoires in COVID-19. At the level of the study: Samples taken during acute and convalescent COVID-19 were collected in the United States, Italy and Spain.

Donors in Cohort 3 who had recovered were those with two negative PCRs, healthcare professional clearance, or resolution of their symptoms. Trimming removed 2 bases from V and 5 bases from J; junction bases left unmatched: 8. Germline-derived CDR1 and CDR2 are MNHEY and SVGAGI. This CDR3 spans 15 amino acids. In the original workflow: Reference gene primers were amplified, and this amplification served to estimate nucleated cell counts. Sequenced by immunoSEQ multiplex PCR; TCRdb stores in-frame clones only, minus some. The V and J calls and clone size are taken from that table; D and trimming were inferred from the DNA. This sample yields roughly 240,000 clones, of which approximately 85% are seen a single time; around 1.9% belongs to the top ten.

This clonotype was obtained from a woman aged 45 to 65 who had recovered from COVID-19. The chain employs TRBV6-5 and TRBJ2-5; 7 nucleotides align to TRBD1. The material sequenced was PBMCs or T cells enriched from blood (not recorded which). The CDR3 here is CASSYRGQPGETQYF. The CDR3 nucleotides are TGTGCCAGCAGTTACCGGGGACAGCCGGGGGAGACCCAGTACTTC.